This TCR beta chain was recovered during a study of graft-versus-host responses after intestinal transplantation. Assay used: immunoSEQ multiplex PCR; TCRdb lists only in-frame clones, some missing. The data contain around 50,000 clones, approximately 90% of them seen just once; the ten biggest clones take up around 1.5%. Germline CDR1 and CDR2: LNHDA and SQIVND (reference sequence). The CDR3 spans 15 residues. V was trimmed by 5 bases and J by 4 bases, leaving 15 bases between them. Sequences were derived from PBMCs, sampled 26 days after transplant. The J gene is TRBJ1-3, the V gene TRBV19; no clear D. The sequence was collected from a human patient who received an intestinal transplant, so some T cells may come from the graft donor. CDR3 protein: CASSATRTGGNTIYF. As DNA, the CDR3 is TGTGCCAGTAGTGCGACACGGACGGGAGGAAACACCATATATTTT.